What follows are 9 T cell receptor beta chains derived from one specimen sequenced in a study of blood T cell repertoires in COVID-19. Method: immunoSEQ multiplex PCR; TCRdb's copy keeps in-frame clones and lacks some. This sample yields more than 250,000 clones, of which over 75% are seen a single time; roughly 5.3% belongs to the top ten. Sequencing was done on a sample of PBMCs or T cells enriched from blood (not recorded which). The origin of the receptors is a woman aged 25 to 45 who had recovered from COVID-19.

J is TRBJ1-2 and V is TRBV14; 7 bases match TRBD1. Germline loops: CDR1 SGHDN, CDR2 FVKESK. The J segment lost 6 bases and the V segment lost 2 bases, leaving 6 bases of the junction unmatched. The CDR3 spans 14 residues. The CDR3: CASSQYDREHGYTF. The CDR3 bases are TGTGCCAGCAGCCAATATGACAGGGAGCATGGCTACACCTTC. The full variable domain, its missing parts supplied by reference TRBV14 and TRBJ1-2, is EAGVTQFPSHSVIEKGQTVTLRCDPISGHDNLYWYRRVMGKEIKFLLHFVKESKQDESGMPNNRFLAERTGGTYSTLKVQPAELEDSGVYFCASSQYDREHGYTFGSGTRLTVV.

The chain joins TRBV4-2 to TRBJ2-7; D unclear. The CDR3 runs to 15 residues. With 0 bases removed from V and 0 bases from J, the gap between germline ends came to 9 bases. Looked up from germline, CDR1 is LGHNA and CDR2 is YNFKEQ. CDR3 in amino acids: CASSQDGSASYEQYF. For the CDR3, the DNA is TGTGCCAGCAGCCAAGACGGTTCCGCCTCCTACGAGCAGTACTTC.

This clone was detected a few times. The rearrangement joins TRBV3-1 (or the pseudogene TRBV3-2) to TRBJ1-5, with 9 bases lining up with TRBD1. The CDR3 runs 15 residues. Germline V gene data show CDR1 as LGHDT and CDR2 as YNNKEL (reference sequence). The V gene end was trimmed by 1 base and the J gene end by 6 bases; junction bases not matched to a gene: 4. The CDR3 here is CASSQGTGESQPQHF. The DNA of the CDR3 is TGTGCCAGCAGCCAAGGGACAGGGGAGTCTCAGCCCCAGCATTTT.

This sequence joins TRBV11-2 and TRBJ2-2; 10 bases are a match to TRBD2. CDR1 and CDR2 (germline): SGHAT, FQNNGV. This CDR3 has 16 residues. With V trimmed by 2 bases and J by 3 bases, 3 bases remained unmatched. This CDR3 reads CASSLLAGGYTGELFF. As DNA, the CDR3 is TGTGCCAGCAGCTTATTAGCGGGGGGTTACACCGGGGAGCTGTTTTTT.

This rearrangement joins TRBV20-1 to TRBJ2-5; tentatively, D is TRBD2 (6 bases). The CDR3 runs 11 residues. CDR1 and CDR2 from the germline V gene are DFQATT and SNEGSKA (reference sequence). Trimming took 7 bases from V and 4 from J, leaving 10 bases between them. CDR3 nucleotides: TGCAGTGGGAGGGTAGGAGAGACCCAGTACTTC. Amino acid sequence: CSGRVGETQYF.

The V call is TRBV25-1, the J call TRBJ1-6, with TRBD1 identical over 10 bases. CDR1 and CDR2 from the germline V gene are MGHDK and SYGVNS. The CDR3 is 15 amino acids. V dropped 5 bases and J dropped 8; count of bases not matched to a gene: 6. As DNA, the CDR3 is TGTGCCAGCAGTCCTCCGGGACAGGGGTATTCACCCCTCCACTTT. This sequence encodes CASSPPGQGYSPLHF.

This clone is a singleton in its sample. This chain joins TRBV6-1 and TRBJ2-2; 8 nucleotides agree with TRBD2. V lost 2 bases, J lost 4 bases, and 3 bases stayed unmatched. The CDR3 totals 15 residues. Germline V gene lookup returns CDR1 MNHNS and CDR2 SASEGT. CDR3 in amino acids: CASSELRGGTGELFF. CDR3 sequence (DNA): TGTGCCAGCAGTGAATTACGGGGGGGCACCGGGGAGCTGTTTTTT.

The chain employs TRBV3-1 (or the pseudogene TRBV3-2) and TRBJ2-7; 9 nucleotides line up with TRBD2. Germline V lookup: CDR1 LGHDT, CDR2 YNNKEL (reference sequence). CDR3 length: 17 residues. V shed 1 base and J 6 bases; nucleotides not matched to a gene: 13. The CDR3 here is CASSQARGVSGGGEQYF. For the CDR3, the DNA is TGTGCCAGCAGCCAAGCTAGAGGGGTTAGCGGGGGCGGCGAGCAGTACTTC.

V and J are TRBV6-5 and TRBJ1-3; D is unclear. Germline V gives CDR1 MNHEY, CDR2 SVGAGI. The CDR3 spans 14 residues. Trimming took off 2 bases at V and 1 base at J, with 6 bases between the two ends. CDR3 DNA sequence: TGTGCCAGCAGTTACACACCTTCTGGAAACACCATATATTTT. Translated: CASSYTPSGNTIYF.